Detailed here is one T cell receptor (beta chain). The sample is drawn from a study of shared clonotypes between healthy human individuals. Assay: immunoSEQ multiplex PCR; the TCRdb copy retains only in-frame clones and omits some. The table has hundreds of thousands of clones, roughly 97% seen once; the top ten hold roughly 0.055%. The CDR3 is made up of 15 amino acids. V dropped 2 bases and J dropped 0 bases, with 9 bases sitting between them. Germline loops: CDR1 SNHLY, CDR2 FYNNEI. Adult donors, all healthy and HIV-negative, had no recent acute infections or vaccinations. This clonotype was obtained from a young woman in good health. V usage is TRBV2 and J usage is TRBJ2-3; D uncertain. The sample comprised naive CD4+ T cells sorted from blood. Subset denoted: CD45RA+ positively selected. CDR3 loop: CASSESPGSTDTQYF. CDR3 in DNA: TGTGCCAGCAGTGAATCCCCCGGCAGCACAGATACGCAGTATTTT. The full variable domain, rest sourced from reference TRBV2 and TRBJ2-3, is EPEVTQTPSHQVTQMGQEVILRCVPISNHLYFYWYRQILGQKVEFLVSFYNNEISEKSEIFDDQFSVERPDGSNFTLKIRSTKLEDSAMYFCASSESPGSTDTQYFGPGTRLTVL.